This entry is about one T cell receptor beta chain. The antigen is not known. The table came from immunoSEQ multiplex PCR; TCRdb's copy has only in-frame clones and leaves some out. Among roughly 26,000 clones, approximately 90% were seen once, and the ten largest hold 11% to 15%. Germline CDR1 and CDR2: GTSNPN and SVGIG (reference sequence). This CDR3 contains 10 residues. Trimming stripped 1 base from V and 11 bases from J, with 8 bases between. This entry is derived from a study of T cells in localized non-small cell lung cancer. Study findings and constraints: Only one tumor region went through sequencing, so heterogeneity may still be there. Longer overall survival was associated with a higher density of T cells in the blood. Tumor trailed uninvolved adjacent lung in T cell clonality, which peaked there. Adjacent lung tissue had a median around 50 of the top 100 clones found in the tumor.

Sample: peripheral blood, taken before any cancer treatment. The rearrangement joins TRBV30 to TRBJ1-1; D not certain. This TCR derives from a female donor older than 55 with stage II squamous cell lung carcinoma. The CDR3 DNA reads as TGTGCCTGGAGTGAAGTAGAGGCTTTCTTT. Protein sequence: CAWSEVEAFF.